Listed here are 21 T cell receptor beta chains from one sample, sequenced in a study of T cell changes during pregnancy in multiple sclerosis. Sequencing used immunoSEQ multiplex PCR; TCRdb keeps in-frame clones, though not all of them. The data hold 45,000 to 70,000 clones, with 92% observed a single time. The sequences come from CD4+ T cells from peripheral blood mononuclear cells, collected after pregnancy. The receptors stem from a female donor with multiple sclerosis, enrolled in a pregnancy study.

The chain employs TRBV20-1 and TRBJ1-1; a weak D match, TRBD1 (6 bases). The V end lost 5 bases, the J end lost 8 bases, and 9 bases lay between the germline ends. This CDR3 contains 10 residues. Germline V gene data show CDR1 as DFQATT and CDR2 as SNEGSKA (reference sequence). The DNA of the CDR3 is TGCAGTGCTTACAGGGTCGAAGCTTTCTTT. Protein product: CSAYRVEAFF.

The V call is TRBV9, the J call TRBJ1-2, with a tentative D call TRBD1 (5 bases). CDR3 length equals 16 residues. Germline CDR1 reads SGDLS; CDR2 reads YYNGEE. V lost 0 bases and J 1 base, leaving 13 bases between the germline ends. CDR3 in amino acids: CASSVAREGSNYGYTF. The CDR3 coding sequence is TGTGCCAGCAGCGTAGCCAGGGAGGGGAGTAACTATGGCTACACCTTC.

The chain links TRBV6-1 to TRBJ2-2, with 7 positions matching TRBD1. CDR1 is MNHNS, CDR2 SASEGT, per germline. The CDR3 sequence is 18 residues long. J was trimmed by 0 bases and V by 3 bases; bases with no gene match: 10. The CDR3 region is CASSDGTVPFANTGELFF. CDR3 DNA sequence: TGTGCCAGCAGTGATGGGACAGTCCCTTTCGCGAACACCGGGGAGCTGTTTTTT.

The genes are TRBV27 and TRBJ2-1; 10 bases are shared with TRBD1. Per germline, CDR1 MNHEY and CDR2 SMNVEV (reference sequence). The CDR3 consists of 16 residues. The V and J ends lost 4 bases and 7 bases, in that order; junction bases with no gene match: 10. The CDR3 nucleotides read TGTGCCAGCAGTTCCACGGGACAGGGGTTTGGAAATGAGCAGTTCTTC. This encodes CASSSTGQGFGNEQFF.

In its sample, this clone was seen a few times. The V call is TRBV7-2, the J call TRBJ1-2; TRBD1 matches at 8 bases. CDR3 size: 14 residues. V trimming: 6 bases; J trimming: 5 bases; junction bases outside the gene matches: 8. Germline loops: CDR1 SGHTA, CDR2 FQGNSA. The CDR3 DNA reads as TGTGCCAGCAGGAATACAGGGGGTCCGTATGGCTACACCTTC. Amino acid sequence: CASRNTGGPYGYTF.

This chain uses TRBV7-9 with TRBJ1-1, with D possibly matching TRBD1 (5 bases). This CDR3 comprises 13 residues. The germline V gene encodes CDR1 SEHNR and CDR2 FQNEAQ (reference sequence). V was trimmed by 7 bases and J by 4 bases, leaving 13 bases between them. CDR3 sequence (DNA): TGTGCCAGCATCTTGGCAGGGCCCACTGAAGCTTTCTTT. It encodes CASILAGPTEAFF.

The chain employs TRBV6-6 and TRBJ1-1; possibly TRBD1 for D (5 bases). Trimming took 2 bases from V and 7 from J, leaving 8 bases between them. Germline V gene lookup returns CDR1 MNHNY and CDR2 SVGAGI (reference sequence). The CDR3 is made up of 12 amino acids. CDR3 sequence (DNA): TGTGCCAGCAGTTACGGGGGGGTTGAAGCTTTCTTT. Its translation: CASSYGGVEAFF.

This chain connects TRBV7-2 to TRBJ2-7; 13 bases are a match to TRBD2. This CDR3 has 15 residues. Germline values: CDR1 SGHTA, CDR2 FQGNSA. Trimming took 6 bases from V and 0 from J; bases not matched to a gene: 2. CDR3: CASRRTSGSSYEQYF. As DNA, the CDR3 is TGTGCCAGCAGACGGACTAGCGGGAGCTCCTACGAGCAGTACTTC.

This chain links TRBV9 with TRBJ2-2, with D maybe TRBD1 (5 bases). The germline gives CDR1 SGDLS, CDR2 YYNGEE. Trimming removed 5 bases from V and 1 base from J, with 12 bases in between. The CDR3 spans 15 residues. The CDR3 loop is CASSRTQGNTGELFF. Written as DNA, the CDR3 is TGTGCCAGCAGTCGTACCCAGGGGAACACCGGGGAGCTGTTTTTT.

The J gene is TRBJ1-4, the V gene TRBV18, with D maybe TRBD1 (5 bases). Trimming shortened V by 6 bases and J by 8 bases, and 13 bases separated the two germline ends. There are 13 residues in the CDR3. Germline CDR1 KGHSH, CDR2 LQKENI. The CDR3 spells CASSRKTAEKLFF. In nucleotides, the CDR3 is TGTGCCAGCTCCCGCAAGACAGCAGAAAAACTGTTTTTT.

J is TRBJ1-5 and V is TRBV5-6, with 10 nucleotides matching TRBD1. The V gene's germline CDR1 is SGHDT and CDR2 YYEEEE. This CDR3 region has 13 residues. V lost 4 bases and J lost 8; bases outside the gene matches: 3. The CDR3 DNA is TGTGCCAGCAGCGGGGACAGGGGAGAGCCCCAGCATTTT. Translation gives CASSGDRGEPQHF.

Written as DNA, the CDR3 is TGTGCCAGCAGCTCACAGGGTAAAGCTTTCTTT. Its protein is CASSSQGKAFF. The chain combines TRBV5-4 with TRBJ1-1, with D tentatively TRBD1 (6 bases). V was pared by 3 bases and J by 9 bases, with 9 bases between. This CDR3 is 11 amino acids long. Germline lookup yields CDR1 SGHNT and CDR2 YYREEE (reference sequence).

The V and J genes are TRBV29-1 and TRBJ2-7; D is undetermined. Germline loops: CDR1 SQVTM, CDR2 ANQGSEA. Trimming stripped 7 bases from V and 9 bases from J, with 13 bases between. CDR3 length equals 10 residues. For the CDR3, the DNA is TGCAGCGCCCAGGAAGCTGTGCAGTACTTC. It specifies CSAQEAVQYF.

This chain uses TRBV10-3 with TRBJ1-1, with 8 nucleotides matching TRBD1. This CDR3 contains 16 residues. V shed 11 bases, J shed 0 bases, and the junction held 14 bases outside the gene matches. CDR1 ENHRY and CDR2 SYGVKD come from the germline V gene. CDR3 loop: CAGPGQGSSVNTEAFF. In nucleotides, the CDR3 is TGTGCCGGACCCGGACAGGGAAGTTCTGTGAACACTGAAGCTTTCTTT.

This chain links TRBV5-4 with TRBJ2-2; tentatively, D is TRBD1 (5 bases). Germline lookup yields CDR1 SGHNT and CDR2 YYREEE (reference sequence). V shed 1 base and J shed 5 bases, with 9 bases lying between them. The CDR3 runs to 14 residues. CDR3 DNA sequence: TGTGCCAGCAGCTTGCGGCAGGGAACCGGGGAGCTGTTTTTT. It encodes CASSLRQGTGELFF.

The genes are TRBV30 and TRBJ1-2, with unresolved D. This CDR3 has 12 residues. The germline V gene has CDR1 GTSNPN and CDR2 SVGIG (reference sequence). The V end lost 8 bases, the J end lost 4 bases, and 14 bases lay between the germline ends. CDR3 nucleotides: TGTGCCCGTTGGACTCAGACCTATGGCTACACCTTC. Translated: CARWTQTYGYTF.

The table lists this clone with a few counts. This chain links TRBV6-5 with TRBJ1-2; TRBD1 might be the D (6 bases). CDR3 length: 14 amino acids. Germline V gene lookup returns CDR1 MNHEY and CDR2 SVGAGI. V was trimmed by 2 bases and J by 8 bases, leaving 15 bases between them. The CDR3 region has the DNA TGTGCCAGCAGTTACCAGGACAGTTTCGGCGGCTACACCTTC. It yields the protein CASSYQDSFGGYTF.

This chain joins TRBV11-1 and TRBJ2-1; 9 bases align to TRBD2. Per germline, CDR1 SGHAT and CDR2 FQDESV (reference sequence). Trimming cost V 2 bases and J 0 bases; bases outside gene matches: 8. This CDR3 spans 18 amino acids. The CDR3 nucleotides are TGTGCCAGCAGCTTAAAGCTAGCGGGGCACACCTCCTACAATGAGCAGTTCTTC. Translation: CASSLKLAGHTSYNEQFF. Based on the CDR3 plus reference TRBV11-1 and TRBJ2-1, the full variable domain is EAEVAQSPRYKITEKSQAVAFWCDPISGHATLYWYRQILGQGPELLVQFQDESVVDDSQLPKDRFSAERLKGVDSTLKIQPAELGDSAMYLCASSLKLAGHTSYNEQFFGPGTRLTVL.

V usage is TRBV23-1 and J usage is TRBJ2-5; 7 bases map to TRBD1. TRBV23-1 is designated an ORF whose function remains uncertain. This CDR3 has 15 amino acids. The ends lost 0 bases at V and 2 bases at J; junction bases unmatched: 3. The DNA of the CDR3 is TGCGCCAGCAGTCAATCGCCGGACAGGCAAGAGACCCAGTACTTC. Residues: CASSQSPDRQETQYF.

The chain has TRBV19 and TRBJ2-7, with 7 positions matching TRBD1. The CDR3 is 14 amino acids. From germline, CDR1 is LNHDA and CDR2 SQIVND (reference sequence). The V and J ends lost 1 base and 2 bases, in that order; junction bases with no gene match: 2. The CDR3 nucleotides read TGTGCCAGTAGTATAGTAAGGGGGCCCTACGAGCAGTACTTC. Residues: CASSIVRGPYEQYF.

This clone showed up just once. The chain employs TRBV6-5 and TRBJ1-4, with TRBD1 identical over 7 bases. V lost 8 bases, J lost 8 bases, and 2 bases stayed unmatched. The CDR3 sequence is 11 residues long. Germline CDR1 is MNHEY and CDR2 is SVGAGI. CDR3 in DNA: TGTGCCAGCGGCAGGGGGGAAAAACTGTTTTTT. This codes for CASGRGEKLFF.